These 27 T cell receptor beta chains were sequenced from one sample in a study of molecular identifiers for immune sequencing clone quantification listed by TCRdb under 2018. The library was generated by PCR. The instrument given in TCRdb is Illumina HiSeq 4000. Using fastp at Q25 and MiXCR, TCRdb reprocessed the public reads and kept productive beta chains. Rows are combined by CDR3 protein, so each entry shows the most common genes and DNA. This sample holds some 65,000 distinct CDR3 sequences; about 18% were observed only once. Of the sample, roughly 1.6% falls within the top ten clones. The material sequenced was naive CD8+ T cells from blood, with Jurkat cell RNA spiked in. This sample's cell subset or site label indicates: FACS-sorted CD8+CD4-CCR7+CD45RA+ naive T cells. The receptor source for this set is a human donor in good health. Some libraries in this study had Jurkat cell RNA spiked in.

The chain employs TRBV14 and TRBJ2-3; D might be TRBD2 (6 bases). V was clipped by 4 bases and J by 5 bases, with 13 bases between them. Germline-derived CDR1 and CDR2 are SGHDN and FVKESK. The CDR3 length is 14 residues. The CDR3: CASSLPGLGDTQYF. Written as DNA, the CDR3 is TGTGCCAGCAGCCTTCCGGGACTCGGAGATACGCAGTATTTT. The full variable domain, in which reference TRBV14 and TRBJ2-3 provide the parts outside the CDR3, is EAGVTQFPSHSVIEKGQTVTLRCDPISGHDNLYWYRRVMGKEIKFLLHFVKESKQDESGMPNNRFLAERTGGTYSTLKVQPAELEDSGVYFCASSLPGLGDTQYFGPGTRLTVL.

Of note for this clonotype: A much larger clone differs by one base, so this may be a read error. In nucleotides, the CDR3 is TGCAGCGTGAAGGGGACAGCTGAAGCTTTCTTT. Translated: CSVKGTAEAFF. The gene calls are TRBV29-1 and TRBJ1-1, with 7 bases lining up with TRBD1. Germline V CDR1 and CDR2: SQVTM, ANQGSEA. This CDR3 is 11 amino acids long. V gave up 6 bases and J gave up 6 bases; unmatched junction bases: 4.

The chain uses TRBV7-9 and TRBJ1-6; tentatively, D is TRBD1 (5 bases). There are 14 residues in the CDR3. Trimming shortened V by 7 bases and J by 8 bases, and 15 bases separated the two germline ends. CDR1 is SEHNR, CDR2 FQNEAQ, per germline (reference sequence). CDR3 region: CASTSGGEDSPLHF. DNA for the CDR3: TGTGCCAGCACCTCGGGAGGGGAAGATTCACCCCTCCACTTT.

In its sample, this clonotype was seen a few times. Given a much more abundant clone one base away, this may be a read error. V gene TRBV28 combines with J gene TRBJ2-3; D unclear. Trimming removed 2 bases from V and 0 bases from J, with 15 bases in between. CDR1 and CDR2 (germline): MDHEN, SYDVKM. The CDR3 totals 17 residues. DNA for the CDR3: TGTGCCAGCAGTTTAAGGGTTGGGCGGAGAAGCACAGATACGCAGTATTTT. Amino acids: CASSLRVGRRSTDTQYF.

Of note for this clonotype: The DNA is left out, because the CDR3 cannot be placed on it with certainty; the CDR3 is given as TCRdb lists it. The genes are TRBV7-9 and TRBJ1-6. The CDR3 is 17 amino acids in total, end residues counted. Per the germline V gene, CDR1 is SEHNR and CDR2 is FQNEAQ (reference sequence). The CDR3 is CASSFGPGRSYNLPLHF.

This clonotype was detected ten times or more. The chain uses TRBV9 and TRBJ1-2, with 7 bases lining up with TRBD1. CDR3 length: 15 residues. V shed 0 bases and J 2 bases; nucleotides not matched to a gene: 4. Germline V CDR1 and CDR2: SGDLS, YYNGEE. CDR3 nucleotides: TGTGCCAGCAGCGTAGCGATAGGGGGCAACTATGGCTACACCTTC. Its protein is CASSVAIGGNYGYTF.

In its sample, this clonotype was seen many times. The rearrangement links TRBV29-1 to TRBJ1-3; 9 bases are a match to TRBD1. This CDR3 has 17 residues. Germline lookup yields CDR1 SQVTM and CDR2 ANQGSEA. V gave up 6 bases and J gave up 0 bases; unmatched junction bases: 12. The DNA of the CDR3 is TGCAGCGTAATACCGGGACAGGGACTCTCCTCTGGAAACACCATATATTTT. Translated: CSVIPGQGLSSGNTIYF.

This clonotype has ten or more counts. V is TRBV6-5 and J is TRBJ2-1; 9 nucleotides match TRBD2. The germline V gene encodes CDR1 MNHEY and CDR2 SVGAGI. The CDR3 consists of 16 residues. The V segment lost 6 bases and the J segment 8 bases; nucleotides outside the gene matches: 14. The CDR3 spells CASSPFRAGGFYEQFF. The DNA for the CDR3 is TGTGCCAGCAGCCCTTTTAGGGCGGGAGGGTTCTATGAGCAGTTCTTC.

For this clonotype: A much larger clone lies one base from this, so it may be a read error. Lacking the conserved final phenylalanine or tryptophan, this CDR3 likely reflects a read error. The chain recombines TRBV30 with TRBJ2-5; unclear D gene. The germline V gene has CDR1 GTSNPN and CDR2 SVGIG (reference sequence). The CDR3 covers 14 residues. V was cut by 0 bases and J by 5 bases, with 13 bases left in between. CDR3 nucleotide sequence: TGTGCCTGGAGTGTAGTTAGTTCCCGTGAGACCCAGTACCTC. Protein sequence: CAWSVVSSRETQYL.

This sequence joins TRBV5-1 and TRBJ2-7; 7 bases are shared with TRBD2. V shed 1 base and J 3 bases; nucleotides not matched to a gene: 10. Germline CDR1 and CDR2: SGHRS and YFSETQ. This CDR3 spans 16 amino acids. CDR3 sequence (DNA): TGCGCCAGCAGCTTGTGGTCTAGCGGATTGGTCTACGAGCAGTACTTC. Translating it yields CASSLWSSGLVYEQYF.

In its sample, this clonotype was seen a few times. The chain has TRBV27 and TRBJ2-7; 9 bases align to TRBD2. This CDR3 is built from 16 residues. The V gene end was trimmed by 3 bases and the J gene end by 4 bases; junction bases not matched to a gene: 10. Germline-derived CDR1 and CDR2 are MNHEY and SMNVEV (reference sequence). DNA of the CDR3: TGTGCCAGCAGTTTTAAGGCTAGCGGGATTGGGTACGAGCAGTACTTC. It yields the protein CASSFKASGIGYEQYF.

The table lists this clonotype with many counts. This chain uses TRBV24-1 with TRBJ2-1, with TRBD2 identical over 9 bases. V lost 4 bases and J lost 2; bases outside the gene matches: 5. The CDR3 has 16 amino acids. Germline V gives CDR1 KGHDR, CDR2 SFDVKD. The CDR3 loop is CATSEASGTTYNEQFF. As DNA, the CDR3 is TGTGCCACCAGTGAAGCTAGCGGGACCACCTACAATGAGCAGTTCTTC.

A few counts support this clonotype. V gene TRBV6-5 combines with J gene TRBJ1-1; a weak D match, TRBD1 (6 bases). The germline gives CDR1 MNHEY, CDR2 SVGAGI. The CDR3 has 14 residues. The ends were cut back, 5 bases at V and 1 base at J, with 11 bases in the middle. The CDR3 region is CASSPDRQNTEAFF. As DNA, the CDR3 is TGTGCCAGCAGTCCCGACAGGCAGAACACTGAAGCTTTCTTT.

This clonotype was observed a handful of times. The chain joins TRBV19 to TRBJ2-5; unclear D gene. Trimming pared 2 bases from V and 5 bases from J, leaving 9 bases between. The CDR3 has 13 amino acids. Germline V gene data show CDR1 as LNHDA and CDR2 as SQIVND (reference sequence). CDR3 sequence (DNA): TGTGCCAGTAGTATACTTGGGGATGAGACCCAGTACTTC. Translation gives CASSILGDETQYF.

Many counts were recorded for this clonotype. V and J are TRBV9 and TRBJ2-7, with D tentatively TRBD2 (6 bases). Trimming removed 4 bases from V and 3 bases from J, with 14 bases in between. Per the germline V gene, CDR1 is SGDLS and CDR2 is YYNGEE. This CDR3 has 14 residues. CDR3 loop: CASSPAGRNYEQYF. CDR3 nucleotide sequence: TGTGCCAGCAGCCCGGCGGGGAGGAACTACGAGCAGTACTTC.

This clonotype occurred many times. The CDR3 DNA reads TGTGCCATCAGTGAAGGGGTAGCCGATACGCAGTATTTT. This codes for CAISEGVADTQYF. The chain combines TRBV10-3 with TRBJ2-3; possibly TRBD1 for D (5 bases). V was clipped by 3 bases and J by 6 bases, with 10 bases between them. Germline V lookup: CDR1 ENHRY, CDR2 SYGVKD. The CDR3 is 13 amino acids.

This clonotype was found many times. V is TRBV14 and J is TRBJ2-3; D unclear. CDR1 and CDR2 (germline): SGHDN, FVKESK. The CDR3 totals 14 residues. V gave up 1 base and J gave up 4 bases, with 9 bases separating them. As DNA, the CDR3 is TGTGCCAGCAGCCAAGGGGTGACCCCAGATACGCAGTATTTT. Its translation: CASSQGVTPDTQYF.

This clonotype showed up many times. V gene TRBV3-1 combines with J gene TRBJ2-7; tentative D call: TRBD2 (5 bases). CDR1 and CDR2 (germline): LGHDT, YNNKEL (reference sequence). The V gene lost 3 bases and the J gene lost 3 bases, with 9 bases spanning the gap. The CDR3 is made up of 13 amino acids. CDR3: CASSQTGDYEQYF. The CDR3 DNA follows: TGTGCCAGCAGCCAGACCGGGGACTACGAGCAGTACTTC.

This clonotype was found a few times. The gene calls are TRBV7-9 and TRBJ1-5; 11 bases map to TRBD1. Germline V lookup: CDR1 SEHNR, CDR2 FQNEAQ (reference sequence). CDR3 length: 16 amino acids. The junction had 6 bases not matched to a gene; V was cut back by 5 bases and J by 3 bases. The CDR3 loop reads CASSGTGGSYNQPQHF. CDR3 bases: TGTGCCAGCAGCGGGACAGGGGGATCGTACAATCAGCCCCAGCATTTT.

This clonotype was recorded a few times. The J gene is TRBJ2-5, the V gene TRBV6-1; D is uncertain. The CDR3 is 15 amino acids. V dropped 1 base and J dropped 1 base, with 10 bases sitting between them. In germline, CDR1 is MNHNS, CDR2 SASEGT. The CDR3 spells CASSEGAEPQETQYF. CDR3 in DNA: TGTGCCAGCAGTGAAGGGGCGGAACCCCAAGAGACCCAGTACTTC.

This clonotype was detected ten times or more. The chain recombines TRBV21-1 with TRBJ2-1; the table's TRBD2 call for D was not verified on the DNA. TRBV21-1 is tagged as a pseudogene. The length of the CDR3 is 17 residues. DNA of the CDR3: TGTGCCAGCAGCCTCCCCGAGGCCCTGAGCTCCTACAATGAGCAGTTCTTC. Protein product: CASSLPEALSSYNEQFF.

This clonotype has at least ten counts. The rearrangement links TRBV7-8 to TRBJ2-5; 10 bases fit TRBD2. This CDR3 region has 20 residues. The junction had 22 bases not matched to a gene; V was cut back by 1 base and J by 8 bases. CDR1 and CDR2 (germline): SGHVS, FQNEAQ. The CDR3 DNA is TGTGCCAGCAGCTTAGTTCCCTGGGAAGTAGCGGGAGGCCTCGTGAAAACCCAGTACTTC. As protein: CASSLVPWEVAGGLVKTQYF. Full variable domain (remainder filled in from reference TRBV7-8 and TRBJ2-5): GAGVSQSPRYKVAKRGQDVALRCDPISGHVSLFWYQQALGQGPEFLTYFQNEAQLDKSGLPSDRFFAERPEGSVSTLKIQRTQQEDSAVYLCASSLVPWEVAGGLVKTQYFGPGTRLLVL.

There are many counts of this clonotype. V is TRBV10-3 and J is TRBJ2-1, with 9 nucleotides matching TRBD2. The J segment lost 0 bases and the V segment lost 6 bases, leaving 12 bases of the junction unmatched. Germline V gene sequence: CDR1 ENHRY, CDR2 SYGVKD. The CDR3 contains 18 residues. In nucleotides, the CDR3 is TGTGCCATCAGGGAGGGACTAGCAGGGGACCACTCCTACAATGAGCAGTTCTTC. Translation gives CAIREGLAGDHSYNEQFF.

In regard to this clonotype: A much larger clonotype is one base distant, so this may be a read error. V is TRBV4-3 and J is TRBJ2-1; the D gene is possibly TRBD2 (5 bases). The CDR3 runs to 13 residues. Germline lookup yields CDR1 LGHNA and CDR2 YSLEER. The CDR3 DNA reads TGCGCCAGCGGCCACGTATTGGGGAGCTGGCAGTTCTTC. Protein product: CASGHVLGSWQFF.

The V and J genes are TRBV5-5 and TRBJ2-7; weak D call: TRBD1 (6 bases). This CDR3 is built from 14 residues. In germline, CDR1 is SGHKS, CDR2 YYEKEE (reference sequence). V shed 2 bases and J shed 1 base, with 10 bases lying between them. The CDR3 region is CASSFPGQSYEQYF. DNA for the CDR3: TGTGCCAGCAGCTTTCCGGGACAATCCTACGAGCAGTACTTC.

This clonotype was seen repeatedly, ten times or more. The rearrangement links TRBV28 to TRBJ2-7; TRBD1 matches 8 bases. In germline, CDR1 is MDHEN, CDR2 SYDVKM. The trim removed 10 bases at V and 5 bases at J, leaving 10 bases unmatched. CDR3 size: 13 residues. CDR3: CAIHGQGVDEQYF. CDR3 nucleotide sequence: TGTGCCATTCACGGACAGGGCGTCGACGAGCAGTACTTC.

This clonotype was detected many times. The chain carries TRBV4-3 and TRBJ2-1, with 7 nucleotides matching TRBD1. V trimming: 0 bases; J trimming: 4 bases; junction bases outside the gene matches: 3. CDR3 length: 15 amino acids. The germline V gene encodes CDR1 LGHNA and CDR2 YSLEER. For the CDR3, the DNA is TGCGCCAGCAGCCAAGACCGGGGACAGTACAATGAGCAGTTCTTC. Its protein product is CASSQDRGQYNEQFF.